The rows below give T cell receptor beta chains drawn from one sample of a study of response to subunit inactivated influenza vaccine. TCRdb independently ran MiXCR on the RT-PCR reads; one entry per CDR3 protein. This table has around 520,000 distinct CDR3 sequences, around 25% appearing once. Material: CD4+ T cells sorted from PBMCs, obtained roughly 5 days after vaccination. These receptor sequences come from a man aged 50 or older who received an inactivated influenza vaccine. Both conserved end residues are part of each CDR3. Fields, in order: V gene, J gene, clone size, CDR3 length, D gene, CDR3 DNA, CDR3 protein. The D gene is left open where the match is weak. Not every row has a clone size; where given, it reads once, few, many or a size class.

v_gene: TRBV24-1
j_gene: TRBJ2-2
abundance: .
len: 15
d_gene: .
CDR3nt: TGTGCCACCAGTGGAACGGGGTACAACACCGGGGAGCTGTTTTTT
CDR3aa: CATSGTGYNTGELFF

v_gene: TRBV3-1
j_gene: TRBJ1-1
abundance: .
len: 13
d_gene: .
CDR3nt: TGTGCCAGCAGCGACCCACAGGTCACTGAAGCTTTCTTT
CDR3aa: CASSDPQVTEAFF

v_gene: TRBV28
j_gene: TRBJ2-7
abundance: few
len: 14
d_gene: TRBD2
CDR3nt: TGTGCCAGCGGTAGCGGGGGGGCCTCCTACGAGCAGTACTTC
CDR3aa: CASGSGGASYEQYF

v_gene: TRBV4-3
j_gene: TRBJ2-1
abundance: .
len: 16
d_gene: .
CDR3nt: TGCGCCAGCAGCCAAGATCGGGGCTCAGGACGATTTGAGCAGTTCTTC
CDR3aa: CASSQDRGSGRFEQFF

v_gene: TRBV5-1
j_gene: TRBJ2-1
abundance: few
len: 16
d_gene: TRBD2
CDR3nt: TGCGCCAGCAGCGGACCACTAGCGGGCCACTACAATGAGCAGTTCTTC
CDR3aa: CASSGPLAGHYNEQFF

v_gene: TRBV10-3
j_gene: TRBJ2-1
abundance: few
len: 11
d_gene: .
CDR3nt: TGTGCCATCAGTGATCTGAATGAGCAGTTCTTC
CDR3aa: CAISDLNEQFF

v_gene: TRBV25-1
j_gene: TRBJ2-7
abundance: many
len: 11
d_gene: .
CDR3nt: TGTGCCAGCAGTCAAAACTACGAGCAGTACTTC
CDR3aa: CASSQNYEQYF

v_gene: TRBV10-2
j_gene: TRBJ2-5
abundance: many
len: 15
d_gene: TRBD2
CDR3nt: TGCGCCAGCAGTGCAGGACTAGCGGGAGCAGAGACCCAGTACTTC
CDR3aa: CASSAGLAGAETQYF

v_gene: TRBV4-3
j_gene: TRBJ2-7
abundance: .
len: 15
d_gene: .
CDR3nt: TGCGCCAGCAGCCAAGATACCCAGGGCGGCTACGAGCAGTACTTC
CDR3aa: CASSQDTQGGYEQYF

v_gene: TRBV10-3
j_gene: TRBJ1-4
abundance: few
len: 15
d_gene: .
CDR3nt: TGTGCCATCAGTGACTCCGGGGGCTTTCAGGAAAAACTGTTTTTT
CDR3aa: CAISDSGGFQEKLFF

v_gene: TRBV7-2
j_gene: TRBJ2-7
abundance: .
len: 14
d_gene: .
CDR3nt: TGTGCCAGCAGCCGGGGGAGCGGACCCTACGAGCAGTACTTC
CDR3aa: CASSRGSGPYEQYF

v_gene: TRBV4-1
j_gene: TRBJ2-3
abundance: .
len: 14
d_gene: .
CDR3nt: TGCGCCAGCAGCCAAGTCCTACCATCGAGAACGCAGTATTTT
CDR3aa: CASSQVLPSRTQYF

v_gene: TRBV7-9
j_gene: TRBJ2-3
abundance: few
len: 16
d_gene: TRBD2
CDR3nt: TGTGCCAGCAGGAAGACTAGCGGGAGGCTCACAGATACGCAGTATTTT
CDR3aa: CASRKTSGRLTDTQYF

v_gene: TRBV7-2
j_gene: TRBJ2-5
abundance: .
len: 16
d_gene: TRBD1
CDR3nt: TGTGCCAGCAGCTTAACCCCACAGGGGGCCGCAAAGACCCAGTACTTC
CDR3aa: CASSLTPQGAAKTQYF

v_gene: TRBV10-3
j_gene: TRBJ2-3
abundance: .
len: 15
d_gene: .
CDR3nt: TGTGCCATCAGACAGCTCCGGGCCGCTCGAGATACGCAGTATTTT
CDR3aa: CAIRQLRAARDTQYF

v_gene: TRBV7-2
j_gene: TRBJ2-6
abundance: few
len: 14
d_gene: .
CDR3nt: TGTGCCAGCAGCTTGGCAGGGAGGGCCAACGTCCTGACTTTC
CDR3aa: CASSLAGRANVLTF

v_gene: TRBV12-3/TRBV12-4
j_gene: TRBJ1-6
abundance: few
len: 14
d_gene: .
CDR3nt: TGTGCCAGCAGTAGGGACGGAGTTAATTCACCCCTCCACTTT
CDR3aa: CASSRDGVNSPLHF

v_gene: TRBV7-9
j_gene: TRBJ1-2
abundance: .
len: 14
d_gene: .
CDR3nt: TGTGCCAGCAGCTTAGGTGACAGTTCGGTAGGCTACACCTTC
CDR3aa: CASSLGDSSVGYTF

v_gene: TRBV28
j_gene: TRBJ1-1
abundance: .
len: 13
d_gene: TRBD1
CDR3nt: TGTGCCACTAAGACAGGGTCGATAACTGAAGCTTTCTTT
CDR3aa: CATKTGSITEAFF

v_gene: TRBV24-1
j_gene: TRBJ2-3
abundance: few
len: 13
d_gene: TRBD1
CDR3nt: TGTGCCACCAGTGATTTCCAGGGGGCTACGCAGTATTTT
CDR3aa: CATSDFQGATQYF

v_gene: TRBV19
j_gene: TRBJ2-1
abundance: .
len: 15
d_gene: TRBD2
CDR3nt: TGTGCCAGTAGGATGCGGGGGGGCTCCCACAATGAGCAGTTCTTC
CDR3aa: CASRMRGGSHNEQFF

v_gene: TRBV4-3
j_gene: TRBJ2-1
abundance: .
len: 16
d_gene: TRBD2
CDR3nt: TGCGCCAGCAGCCTGAGGCCGGCTAGCGGATACAATGAGCAGTTCTTC
CDR3aa: CASSLRPASGYNEQFF